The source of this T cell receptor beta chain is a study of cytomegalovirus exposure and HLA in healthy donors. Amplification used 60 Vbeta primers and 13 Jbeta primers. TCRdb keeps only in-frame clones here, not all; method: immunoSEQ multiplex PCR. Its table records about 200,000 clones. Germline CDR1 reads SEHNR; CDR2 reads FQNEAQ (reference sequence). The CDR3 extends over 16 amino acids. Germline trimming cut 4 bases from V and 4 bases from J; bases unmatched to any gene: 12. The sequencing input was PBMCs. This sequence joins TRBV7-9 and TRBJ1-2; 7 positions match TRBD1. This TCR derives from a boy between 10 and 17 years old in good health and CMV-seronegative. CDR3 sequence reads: CASSSSPGQAIYGYTF. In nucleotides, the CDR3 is TGTGCCAGCAGCTCCTCCCCCGGACAGGCGATCTATGGCTACACCTTC.